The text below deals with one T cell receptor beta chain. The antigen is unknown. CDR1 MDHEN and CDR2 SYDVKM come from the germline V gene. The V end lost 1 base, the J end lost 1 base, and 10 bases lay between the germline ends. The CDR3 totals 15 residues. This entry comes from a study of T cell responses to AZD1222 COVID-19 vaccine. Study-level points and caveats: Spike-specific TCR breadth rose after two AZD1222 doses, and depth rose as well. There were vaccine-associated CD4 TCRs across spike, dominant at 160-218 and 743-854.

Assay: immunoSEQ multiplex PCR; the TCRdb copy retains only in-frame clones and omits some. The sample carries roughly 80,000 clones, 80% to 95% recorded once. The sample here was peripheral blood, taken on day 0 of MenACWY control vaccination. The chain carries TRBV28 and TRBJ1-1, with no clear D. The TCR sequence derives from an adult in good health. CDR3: CASSLLGGGNTEAFF. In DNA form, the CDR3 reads TGTGCCAGCAGTTTATTAGGAGGAGGGAACACTGAAGCTTTCTTT.